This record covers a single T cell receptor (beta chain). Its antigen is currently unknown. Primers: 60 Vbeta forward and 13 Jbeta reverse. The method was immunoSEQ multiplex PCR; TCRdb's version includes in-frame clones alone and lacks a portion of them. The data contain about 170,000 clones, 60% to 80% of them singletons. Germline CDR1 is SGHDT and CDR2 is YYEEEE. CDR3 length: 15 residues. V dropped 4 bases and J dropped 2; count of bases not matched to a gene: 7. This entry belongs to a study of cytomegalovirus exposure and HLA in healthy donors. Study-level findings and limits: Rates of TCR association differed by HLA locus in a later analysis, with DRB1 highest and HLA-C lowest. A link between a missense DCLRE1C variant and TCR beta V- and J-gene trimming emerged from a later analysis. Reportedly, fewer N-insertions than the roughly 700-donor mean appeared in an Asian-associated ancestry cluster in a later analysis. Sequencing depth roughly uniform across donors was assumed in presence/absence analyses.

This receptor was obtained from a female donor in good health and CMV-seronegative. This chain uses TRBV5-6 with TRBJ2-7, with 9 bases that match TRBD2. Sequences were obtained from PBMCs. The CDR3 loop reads CASSPGGGGTYEQYF. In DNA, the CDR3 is TGTGCCAGCAGCCCGGGCGGGGGGGGAACCTACGAGCAGTACTTC.